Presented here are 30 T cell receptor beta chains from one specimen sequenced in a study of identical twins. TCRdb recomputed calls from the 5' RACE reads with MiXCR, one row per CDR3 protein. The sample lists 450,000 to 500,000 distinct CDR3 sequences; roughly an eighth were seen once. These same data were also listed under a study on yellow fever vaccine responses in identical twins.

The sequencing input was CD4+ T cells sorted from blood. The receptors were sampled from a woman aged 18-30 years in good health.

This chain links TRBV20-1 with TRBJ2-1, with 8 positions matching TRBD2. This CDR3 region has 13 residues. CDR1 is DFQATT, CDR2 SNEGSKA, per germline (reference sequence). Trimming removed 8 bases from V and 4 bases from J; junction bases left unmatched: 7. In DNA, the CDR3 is TGCAGTAGTCCGGGGGGGCCGTACAATGAGCAGTTCTTC. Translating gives CSSPGGPYNEQFF.

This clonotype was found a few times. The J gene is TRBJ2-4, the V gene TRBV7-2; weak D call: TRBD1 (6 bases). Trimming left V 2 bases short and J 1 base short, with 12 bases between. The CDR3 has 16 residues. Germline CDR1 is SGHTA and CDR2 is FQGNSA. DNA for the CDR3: TGTGCCAGCAGCTTATACCAGGGGATGGCCAAAAACATTCAGTACTTC. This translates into CASSLYQGMAKNIQYF.

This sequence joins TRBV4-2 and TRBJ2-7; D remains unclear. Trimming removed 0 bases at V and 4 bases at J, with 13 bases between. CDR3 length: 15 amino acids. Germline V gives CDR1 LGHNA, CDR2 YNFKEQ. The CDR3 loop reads CASSQDAATPYEQYF. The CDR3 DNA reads TGTGCCAGCAGCCAAGACGCGGCTACACCTTACGAGCAGTACTTC.

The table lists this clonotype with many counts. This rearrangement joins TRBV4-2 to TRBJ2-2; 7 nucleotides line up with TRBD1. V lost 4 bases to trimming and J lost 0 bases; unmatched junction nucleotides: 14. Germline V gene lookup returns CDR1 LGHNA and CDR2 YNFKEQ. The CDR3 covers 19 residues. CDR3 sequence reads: CASSPTYGDRFANTGELFF. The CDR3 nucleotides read TGTGCCAGCAGCCCGACATACGGGGACAGATTCGCGAACACCGGGGAGCTGTTTTTT.

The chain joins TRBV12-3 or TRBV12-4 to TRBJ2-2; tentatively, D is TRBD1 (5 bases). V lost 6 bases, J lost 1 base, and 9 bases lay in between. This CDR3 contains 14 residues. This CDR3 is CASRVTGNTGELFF. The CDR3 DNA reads TGTGCCAGCAGGGTTACAGGGAACACCGGGGAGCTGTTTTTT.

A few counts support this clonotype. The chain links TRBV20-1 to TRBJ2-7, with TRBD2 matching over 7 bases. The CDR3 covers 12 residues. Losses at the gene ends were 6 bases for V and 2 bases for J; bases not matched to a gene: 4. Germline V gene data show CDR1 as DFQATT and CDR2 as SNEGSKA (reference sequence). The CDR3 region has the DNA TGCAGTGCAGCCGGGACTACCTACGAGCAGTACTTC. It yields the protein CSAAGTTYEQYF.

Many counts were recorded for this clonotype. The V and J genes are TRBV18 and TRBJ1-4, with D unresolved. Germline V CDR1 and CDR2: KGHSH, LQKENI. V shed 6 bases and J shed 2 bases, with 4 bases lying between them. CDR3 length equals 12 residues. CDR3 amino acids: CASSRTNEKLFF. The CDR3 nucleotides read TGTGCCAGCTCCCGCACTAATGAAAAACTGTTTTTT.

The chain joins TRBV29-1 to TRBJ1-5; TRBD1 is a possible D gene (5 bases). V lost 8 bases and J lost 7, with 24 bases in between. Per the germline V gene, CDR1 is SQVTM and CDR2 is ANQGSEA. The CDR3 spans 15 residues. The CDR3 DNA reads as TGCAGCTATCCCGAGCGGGGGACCGACAGACAGCCCCAGCATTTT. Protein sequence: CSYPERGTDRQPQHF.

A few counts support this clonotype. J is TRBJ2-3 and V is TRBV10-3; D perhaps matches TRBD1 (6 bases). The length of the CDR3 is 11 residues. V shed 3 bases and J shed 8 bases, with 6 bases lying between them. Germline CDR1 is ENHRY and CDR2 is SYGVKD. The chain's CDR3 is CAISDRGTQYF. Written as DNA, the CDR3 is TGTGCCATCAGTGACAGGGGTACGCAGTATTTT.

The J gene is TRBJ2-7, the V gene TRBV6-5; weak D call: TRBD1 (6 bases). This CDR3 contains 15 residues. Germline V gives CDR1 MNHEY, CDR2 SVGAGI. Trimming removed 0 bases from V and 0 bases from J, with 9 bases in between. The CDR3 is CASSYSRGISYEQYF. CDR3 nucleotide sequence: TGTGCCAGCAGTTACTCGAGGGGGATCTCCTACGAGCAGTACTTC.

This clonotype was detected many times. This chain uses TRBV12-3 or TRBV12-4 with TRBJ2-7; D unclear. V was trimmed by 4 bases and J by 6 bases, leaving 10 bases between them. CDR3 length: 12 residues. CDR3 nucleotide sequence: TGTGCCAGCAGTTCCCTAGGCGGCGAGCAGTACTTC. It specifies CASSSLGGEQYF.

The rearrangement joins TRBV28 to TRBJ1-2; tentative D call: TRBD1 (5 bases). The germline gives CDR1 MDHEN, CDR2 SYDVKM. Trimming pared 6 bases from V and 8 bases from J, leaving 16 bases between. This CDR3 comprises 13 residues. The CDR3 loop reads CASRPTGRQGYTF. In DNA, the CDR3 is TGTGCCAGCAGACCTACGGGGCGACAAGGCTACACCTTC.

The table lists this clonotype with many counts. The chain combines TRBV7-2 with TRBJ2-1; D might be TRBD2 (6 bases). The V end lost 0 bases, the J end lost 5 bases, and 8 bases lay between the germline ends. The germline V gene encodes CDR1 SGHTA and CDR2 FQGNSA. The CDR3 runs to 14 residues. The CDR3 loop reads CASSLAGGDNEQFF. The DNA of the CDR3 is TGTGCCAGCAGCTTAGCAGGAGGGGACAATGAGCAGTTCTTC. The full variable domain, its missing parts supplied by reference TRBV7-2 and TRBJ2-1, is GAGVSQSPSNKVTEKGKDVELRCDPISGHTALYWYRQSLGQGLEFLIYFQGNSAPDKSGLPSDRFSAERTGGSVSTLTIQRTQQEDSAVYLCASSLAGGDNEQFFGPGTRLTVL.

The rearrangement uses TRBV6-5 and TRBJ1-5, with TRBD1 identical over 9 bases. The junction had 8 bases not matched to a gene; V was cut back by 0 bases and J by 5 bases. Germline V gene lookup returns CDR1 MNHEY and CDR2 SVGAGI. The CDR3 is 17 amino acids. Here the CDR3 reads CASSYSQGARVDQPQHF. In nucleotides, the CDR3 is TGTGCCAGCAGTTACTCACAGGGGGCGCGGGTCGATCAGCCCCAGCATTTT.

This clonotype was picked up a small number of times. CDR3 nucleotides: TGTGCCAGCAGCTTAGGGGCGCGGGGGGGGACAGATACGCAGTATTTT. It is translated as CASSLGARGGTDTQYF. The gene calls are TRBV7-2 and TRBJ2-3, with TRBD2 matching 9 bases. The CDR3 has 16 residues. Germline loops: CDR1 SGHTA, CDR2 FQGNSA. After removal of 1 base from V and 3 bases from J, the junction contained 5 bases not matched to a gene.

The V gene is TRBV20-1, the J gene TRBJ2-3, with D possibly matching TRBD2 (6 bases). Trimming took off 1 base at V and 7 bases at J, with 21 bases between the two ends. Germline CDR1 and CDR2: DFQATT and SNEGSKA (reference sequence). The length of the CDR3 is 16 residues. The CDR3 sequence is CSARAPGRDAGNTQYF. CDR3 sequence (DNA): TGCAGTGCTAGAGCCCCAGGGCGGGACGCGGGCAATACGCAGTATTTT.

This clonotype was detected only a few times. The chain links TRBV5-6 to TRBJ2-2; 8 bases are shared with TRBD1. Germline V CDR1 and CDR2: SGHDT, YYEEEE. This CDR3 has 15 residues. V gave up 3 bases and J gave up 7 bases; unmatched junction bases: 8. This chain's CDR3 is CASSWVDRGHGELFF. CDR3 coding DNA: TGTGCCAGCAGCTGGGTCGACAGGGGTCACGGGGAGCTGTTTTTT.

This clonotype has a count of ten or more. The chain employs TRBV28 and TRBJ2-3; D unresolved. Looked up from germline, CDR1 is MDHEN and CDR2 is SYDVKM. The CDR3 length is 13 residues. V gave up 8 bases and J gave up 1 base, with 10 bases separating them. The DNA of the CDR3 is TGTGCCAGCGCCGTTCCGGGCACAGATACGCAGTATTTT. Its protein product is CASAVPGTDTQYF.

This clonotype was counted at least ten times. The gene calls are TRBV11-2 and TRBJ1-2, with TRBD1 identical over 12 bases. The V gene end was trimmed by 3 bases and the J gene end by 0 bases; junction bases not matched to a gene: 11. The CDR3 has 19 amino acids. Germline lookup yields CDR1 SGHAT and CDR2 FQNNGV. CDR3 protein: CASSFRDRGPRSSNYGYTF. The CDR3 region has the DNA TGTGCCAGCAGCTTCCGGGACAGGGGGCCCCGTTCTTCTAACTATGGCTACACCTTC.

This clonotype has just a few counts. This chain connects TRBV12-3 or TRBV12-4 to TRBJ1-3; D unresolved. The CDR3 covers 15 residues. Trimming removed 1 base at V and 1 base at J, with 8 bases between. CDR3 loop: CASSLGGHSGNTIYF. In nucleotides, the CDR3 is TGTGCCAGCAGTTTAGGGGGTCATTCTGGAAACACCATATATTTT.

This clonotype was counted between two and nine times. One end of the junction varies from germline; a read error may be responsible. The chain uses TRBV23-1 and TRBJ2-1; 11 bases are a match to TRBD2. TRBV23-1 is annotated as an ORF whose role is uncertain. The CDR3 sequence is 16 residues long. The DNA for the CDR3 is TGCGTCAGCAGTCAATCAGGACTAGCGGGCTACAATGAGCAGTTCTTC. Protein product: CVSSQSGLAGYNEQFF.

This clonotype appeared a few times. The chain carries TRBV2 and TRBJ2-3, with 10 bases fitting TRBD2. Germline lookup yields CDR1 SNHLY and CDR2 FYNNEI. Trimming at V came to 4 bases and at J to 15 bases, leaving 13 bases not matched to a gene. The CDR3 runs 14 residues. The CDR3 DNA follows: TGTGCCAGCAGTGGAACTAGCGGGACCCGTCGGGATTATTTT. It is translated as CASSGTSGTRRDYF.

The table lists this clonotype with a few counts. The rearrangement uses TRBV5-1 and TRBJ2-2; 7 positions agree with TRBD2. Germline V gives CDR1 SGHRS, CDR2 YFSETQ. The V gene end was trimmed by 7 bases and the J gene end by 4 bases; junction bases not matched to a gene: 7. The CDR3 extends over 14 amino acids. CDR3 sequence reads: CASGASGSTGELFF. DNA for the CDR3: TGCGCCAGCGGAGCTAGCGGCTCCACCGGGGAGCTGTTTTTT.

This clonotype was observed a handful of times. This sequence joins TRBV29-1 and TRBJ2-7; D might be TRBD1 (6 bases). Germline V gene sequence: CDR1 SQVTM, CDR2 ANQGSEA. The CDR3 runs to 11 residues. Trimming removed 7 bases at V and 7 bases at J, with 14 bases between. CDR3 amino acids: CSGNNQGEQYF. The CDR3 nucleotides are TGCAGCGGCAACAACCAGGGGGAGCAGTACTTC.

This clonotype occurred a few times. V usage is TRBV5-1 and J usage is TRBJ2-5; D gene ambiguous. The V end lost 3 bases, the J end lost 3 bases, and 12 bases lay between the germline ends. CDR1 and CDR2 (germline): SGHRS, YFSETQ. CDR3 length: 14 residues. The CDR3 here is CASSSGLLEETQYF. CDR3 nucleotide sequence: TGCGCCAGCAGCTCCGGGTTATTGGAAGAGACCCAGTACTTC.

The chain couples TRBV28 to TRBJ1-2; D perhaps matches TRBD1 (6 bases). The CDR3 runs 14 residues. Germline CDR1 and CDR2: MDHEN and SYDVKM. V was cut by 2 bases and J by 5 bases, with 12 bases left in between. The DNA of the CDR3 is TGTGCCAGCAGTTTAGGGGGCTCTGGGTATGGCTACACCTTC. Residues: CASSLGGSGYGYTF.

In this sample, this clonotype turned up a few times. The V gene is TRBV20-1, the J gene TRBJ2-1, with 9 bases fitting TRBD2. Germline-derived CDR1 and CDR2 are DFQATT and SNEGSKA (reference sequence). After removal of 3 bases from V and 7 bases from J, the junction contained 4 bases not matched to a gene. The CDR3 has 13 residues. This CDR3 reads CSARREGLNEQFF. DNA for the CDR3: TGCAGTGCTAGGCGGGAGGGCCTAAATGAGCAGTTCTTC.

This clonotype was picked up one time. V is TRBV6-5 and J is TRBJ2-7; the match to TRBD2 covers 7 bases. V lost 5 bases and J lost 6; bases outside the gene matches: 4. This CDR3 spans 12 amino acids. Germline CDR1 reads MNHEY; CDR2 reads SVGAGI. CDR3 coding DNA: TGTGCCAGCAGTAGGGTAGCGGGCGAGCAGTACTTC. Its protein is CASSRVAGEQYF.

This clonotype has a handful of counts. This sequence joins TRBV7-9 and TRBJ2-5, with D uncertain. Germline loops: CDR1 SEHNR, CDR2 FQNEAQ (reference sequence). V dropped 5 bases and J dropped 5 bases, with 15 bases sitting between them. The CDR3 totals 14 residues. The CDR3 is CASSPPRVSETQYF. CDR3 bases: TGTGCCAGCAGCCCCCCCCGCGTTTCGGAGACCCAGTACTTC. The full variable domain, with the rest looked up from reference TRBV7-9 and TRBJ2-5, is DTGVSQNPRHKITKRGQNVTFRCDPISEHNRLYWYRQTLGQGPEFLTYFQNEAQLEKSRLLSDRFSAERPKGSFSTLEIQRTEQGDSAMYLCASSPPRVSETQYFGPGTRLLVL.

For the CDR3, the DNA is TGTGCCAGCAGCGTCAGGGGAGCTAGCACAGATACGCAGTATTTT. It translates to CASSVRGASTDTQYF. The genes are TRBV11-2 and TRBJ2-3; perhaps TRBD1 as D (6 bases). Germline CDR1 SGHAT, CDR2 FQNNGV. V was pared by 5 bases and J by 0 bases, with 12 bases between. The CDR3 contains 15 residues.